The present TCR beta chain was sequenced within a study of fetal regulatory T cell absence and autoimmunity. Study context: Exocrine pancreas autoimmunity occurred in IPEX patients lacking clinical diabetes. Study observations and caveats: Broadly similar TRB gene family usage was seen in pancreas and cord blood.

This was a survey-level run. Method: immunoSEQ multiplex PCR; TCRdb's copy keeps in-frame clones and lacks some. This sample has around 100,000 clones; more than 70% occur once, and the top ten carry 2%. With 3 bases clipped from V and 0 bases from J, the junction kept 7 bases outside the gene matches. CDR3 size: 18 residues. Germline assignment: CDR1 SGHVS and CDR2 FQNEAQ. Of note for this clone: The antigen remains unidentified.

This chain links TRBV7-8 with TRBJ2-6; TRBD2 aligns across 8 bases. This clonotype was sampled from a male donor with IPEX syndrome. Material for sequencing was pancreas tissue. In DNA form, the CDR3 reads TGTGCCAGCAGCTTCCCAAGCGGGAGCCTCTCTGGGGCCAACGTCCTGACTTTC. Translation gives CASSFPSGSLSGANVLTF.